This T cell receptor (beta chain) is drawn from a study of T cells in localized non-small cell lung cancer. Study-wide results and caveats: The study sequenced only one region of the tumor. As a result, intratumor heterogeneity could not be excluded and remains possible. Uninvolved adjacent lung had higher T cell clonality than tumor and all other tissues.

CDR1 SQVTM and CDR2 ANQGSEA come from the germline V gene. This CDR3 has 12 residues. Clones were read by immunoSEQ multiplex PCR, and TCRdb kept only the in-frame ones, dropping some. The repertoire holds about 40,000 clones, around 87% seen once, with approximately 3.5% in the top ten. Relative to its sample, this clone is medium-sized. The antigen remains unidentified. This receptor was taken from a man aged 18 to 55 with stage I lung adenocarcinoma. The sequenced sample was peripheral blood, obtained before any cancer treatment. The rearrangement joins TRBV29-1 to TRBJ1-1; D is perhaps TRBD1 (5 bases). The DNA of the CDR3 is TGCCTCACCAGGGAAGGGGACACTGAAGCTTTCTTT. Protein: CLTREGDTEAFF.